The entry below gives a single T cell receptor (beta chain) sequence along with its context. The antigen is undetermined. The germline CDR1 and CDR2 sequences are SGHNT and YYREEE (reference sequence). The CDR3 runs 15 residues. V was cut by 3 bases and J by 7 bases, with 19 bases left in between. Sequencing was performed with immunoSEQ multiplex PCR; in TCRdb, only in-frame clones are kept and a portion is missing. This sample has about 160,000 clones; around 92% occur once, and the top ten carry roughly 4.4%. The record originates from a study of T cell responses to AZD1222 COVID-19 vaccine. Notes on the study in general: Across the whole spike, CD4 TCRs peaked at regions 160-218 and 743-854. Within unmutated variant regions lay the reported targets of nearly half of spike-specific TCRs. AZD1222 recipients seropositive at baseline numbered only five to seven.

The J gene is TRBJ1-1, the V gene TRBV5-4; no clear D gene. This TCR came from an adult in good health. The sequenced sample was peripheral blood, obtained on day 0 of MenACWY control vaccination. CDR3 bases: TGTGCCAGCAGCTGGGAGGGAGGAGACACGGGTGAAGCTTTCTTT. Its translation: CASSWEGGDTGEAFF.